This is a list of T cell receptor beta chains from one sample in a study of monozygotic twins with inflammatory bowel disease. Reanalyzing the 5' RACE reads, TCRdb keeps one entry per CDR3 protein, without DNA. The sample is made up of 300,000 to 400,000 distinct CDR3 sequences, and the top ten hold 2% to 2.5% of it. Sequencing used blood. All receptors come from a human donor with ulcerative colitis or Crohn's disease, or a healthy co-twin of an affected twin (not recorded which). Each CDR3 is given with its conserved first and last residue. Each record gives: J gene, V gene, clone size, CDR3 protein. Not all rows give a size; the values are once, few, many and, for expanded clones, a class.

TRBJ2-7 TRBV12-3/TRBV12-4 . CASSSHWGGNVLYEQYF
TRBJ2-7 TRBV12-3/TRBV12-4 . CASSSGTMLSYEQYF
TRBJ1-2 TRBV27 . CASSLSTASGYTF
TRBJ1-1 TRBV20-1 . CSAAGQILTMNTEAFF
TRBJ2-1 TRBV3-1 . CASSHTLAGAYNEQFF
TRBJ1-1 TRBV7-9 . CASSFYPGGAGDTEAFF
TRBJ2-7 TRBV13 . CASSLKPQEIYEQYF
TRBJ2-7 TRBV5-1 . CASSFGGSSYEQYF
TRBJ2-4 TRBV20-1 . CSARAGTGGNIQYF
TRBJ1-6 TRBV12-3/TRBV12-4 . CASSLAGTSTPLHF
TRBJ2-5 TRBV5-4 . CASSHSDRAKETQYF
TRBJ2-1 TRBV20-1 . CSARDRGGRYNEQFF
TRBJ2-3 TRBV7-2 . CASSLGTGPSYTQYF
TRBJ2-7 TRBV28 . CASSSDRLPHYEQYF
TRBJ2-7 TRBV5-1 . CASNLGGQGAYEQYF
TRBJ1-1 TRBV30 . CAWSVLVEAFF
TRBJ1-2 TRBV7-2 . CASSLRGGQGDGYTF
TRBJ1-5 TRBV6-2/TRBV6-3 . CASSPPGTGSNQPQHF
TRBJ2-7 TRBV7-9 . CASSHAGGGYEQYF
TRBJ2-3 TRBV7-7 . CASSLFGGGVDTQYF
TRBJ2-1 TRBV20-1 . CSARGRGDFNEQFF
TRBJ1-5 TRBV20-1 . CSARDRGSNQPQHF
TRBJ2-5 TRBV7-9 . CASSLTGDRQETQYF
TRBJ2-1 TRBV5-1 . CASSFGAGSSYNEQFF
TRBJ2-7 TRBV5-1 . CASSLEGTISYEQYF
TRBJ1-1 TRBV27 . CASSLSIGPHTEAFF
TRBJ1-6 TRBV3-1 . CASSPGTGGSPLHF
TRBJ1-2 TRBV7-9 . CASSLRAETTNGYTF
TRBJ1-6 TRBV7-9 . CASSLGNMGGSPLHF
TRBJ2-3 TRBV11-2 . CASSFGGTDTQYF
TRBJ2-7 TRBV6-5 . CASSSPGTGNLYEQYF
TRBJ1-1 TRBV4-3 . CASSHAMQGNTEAFF
TRBJ2-7 TRBV20-1 . CSASAGGEQYF
TRBJ2-7 TRBV6-2/TRBV6-3 . CASRGRLYEQYF
TRBJ2-6 TRBV5-1 . CASSSAGQGRGANVLTF
TRBJ1-3 TRBV6-1 . CASSEEARGYSGNTIYF
TRBJ1-2 TRBV7-2 . CASRLKGGHGYTF
TRBJ2-5 TRBV4-1 . CASSHSGGTGRVTQYF
TRBJ2-1 TRBV5-4 . CASSLTSGRINEQFF
TRBJ1-2 TRBV5-1 . CASSLGGGDAIWSGYTF
TRBJ1-2 TRBV20-1 . CSARGFTGVNYGYTF
TRBJ1-1 TRBV2 . CASRPTGTANTEAFF
TRBJ1-2 TRBV11-2 . CASSLDGTVLNYGYTF
TRBJ2-6 TRBV9 . CASSARGQGANVLTF
TRBJ2-1 TRBV12-3/TRBV12-4 . CASSRKLTSGGYNEQFF
TRBJ2-1 TRBV7-9 . CASSFNHLTGEQFF
TRBJ2-1 TRBV21-1 medium-sized CASRWAVAWGPPYNEQFF
TRBJ1-3 TRBV5-6 . CASTRSHLGNTIYF
TRBJ2-7 TRBV28 . CASRGDPPYEQYF
TRBJ2-7 TRBV10-3 . CATGDHYEQYF
TRBJ2-3 TRBV7-8 . CASSFRAQLADTQYF
TRBJ2-7 TRBV7-2 . CASSGRLAGGGYEQYF
TRBJ1-5 TRBV24-1 . CATSRGGAVNQPQHF
TRBJ2-3 TRBV4-1 . CASSQDSGGGTDTQYF
TRBJ2-5 TRBV7-3 . CASSLKYQPPGHQETQYF